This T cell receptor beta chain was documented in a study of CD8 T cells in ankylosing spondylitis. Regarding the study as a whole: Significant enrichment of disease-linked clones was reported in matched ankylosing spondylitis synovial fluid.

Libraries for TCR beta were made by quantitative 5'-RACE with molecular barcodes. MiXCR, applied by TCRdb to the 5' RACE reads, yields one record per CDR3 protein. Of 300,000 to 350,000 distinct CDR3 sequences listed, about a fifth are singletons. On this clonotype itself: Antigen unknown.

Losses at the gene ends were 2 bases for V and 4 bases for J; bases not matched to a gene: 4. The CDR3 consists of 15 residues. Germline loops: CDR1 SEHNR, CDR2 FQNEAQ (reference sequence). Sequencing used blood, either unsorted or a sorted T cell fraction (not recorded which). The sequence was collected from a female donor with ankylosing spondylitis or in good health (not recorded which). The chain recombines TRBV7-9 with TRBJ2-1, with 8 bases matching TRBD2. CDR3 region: CASSLRSGSYNEQFF. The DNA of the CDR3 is TGTGCCAGCAGCTTACGAAGCGGGAGTTACAATGAGCAGTTCTTC.